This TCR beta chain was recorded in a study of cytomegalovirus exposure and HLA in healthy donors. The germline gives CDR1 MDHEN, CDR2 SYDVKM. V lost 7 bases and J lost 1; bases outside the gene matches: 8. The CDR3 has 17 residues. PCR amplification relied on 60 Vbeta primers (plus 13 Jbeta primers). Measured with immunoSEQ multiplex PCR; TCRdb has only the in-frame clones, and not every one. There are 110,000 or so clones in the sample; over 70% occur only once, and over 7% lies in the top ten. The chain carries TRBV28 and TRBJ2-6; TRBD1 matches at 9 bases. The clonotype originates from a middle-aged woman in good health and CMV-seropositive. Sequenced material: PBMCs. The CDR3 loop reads CASNSGTGISGANVLTF. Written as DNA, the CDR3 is TGTGCCAGCAATTCCGGGACAGGGATTTCTGGGGCCAACGTCCTGACTTTC.